This record looks at one TCR beta chain sequence and its context. Antigen: not known. Profiled with immunoSEQ multiplex PCR; TCRdb holds only in-frame clones, not every one. The sample contains over 65,000 clones, roughly three quarters of which appear only once. This sample was taken from a study of vaccination effects on CD4 cells after COVID-19. Overall study findings and caveats: In healthy vaccinees, only 1 of 255 vaccine-induced clones cross-reacted with common cold coronaviruses.

Upon completion of about ten days in culture, CD4+ T cells were isolated. Nucleocapsid antibody tests were negative, and the vaccine recipients had no prior SARS-CoV-2 infection. Researchers swapped half the medium for IL-2 medium on both days 3 and 7. V was clipped by 1 base and J by 6 bases; unmatched bases: 5. Germline CDR1 and CDR2: MDHEN and SYDVKM. The CDR3 length is 15 residues. The source material was CD4+ T cells from PBMCs cultured without peptide, sampled before COVID-19 vaccination. The chain combines TRBV28 with TRBJ1-5, with 8 bases that match TRBD1. The clonotype originates from a human donor who received a COVID-19 vaccine. CDR3 in amino acids: CASSLSSGGGQPQHF. The CDR3, as DNA: TGTGCCAGCAGTTTATCATCAGGGGGCGGTCAGCCCCAGCATTTT. The variable domain in full, completed from reference TRBV28 and TRBJ1-5, reads DVKVTQSSRYLVKRTGEKVFLECVQDMDHENMFWYRQDPGLGLRLIYFSYDVKMKEKGDIPEGYSVSREKKERFSLILESASTNQTSMYLCASSLSSGGGQPQHFGDGTRLSIL.